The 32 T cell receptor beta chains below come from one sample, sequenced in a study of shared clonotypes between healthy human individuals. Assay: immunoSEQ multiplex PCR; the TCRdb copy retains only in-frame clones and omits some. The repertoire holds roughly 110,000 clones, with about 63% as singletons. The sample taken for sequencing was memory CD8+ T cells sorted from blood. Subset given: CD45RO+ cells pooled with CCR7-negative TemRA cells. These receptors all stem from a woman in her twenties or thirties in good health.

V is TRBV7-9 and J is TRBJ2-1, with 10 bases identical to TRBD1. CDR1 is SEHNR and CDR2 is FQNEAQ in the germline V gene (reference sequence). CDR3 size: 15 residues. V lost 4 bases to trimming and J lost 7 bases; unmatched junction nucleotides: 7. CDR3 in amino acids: CASSSRDRGLNEQFF. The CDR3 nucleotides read TGTGCCAGCAGCTCCCGGGACAGGGGCCTAAATGAGCAGTTCTTC.

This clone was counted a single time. The CDR3: CASSLRRTSGRGDTQYF. The CDR3 region has the DNA TGTGCCAGCAGCTTGCGGCGGACTAGCGGGAGGGGAGATACGCAGTATTTT. The V gene is TRBV5-6, the J gene TRBJ2-3; 15 bases are shared with TRBD2. V lost 1 base, J lost 5 bases, and 5 bases stayed unmatched. The CDR3 covers 17 residues. Germline lookup yields CDR1 SGHDT and CDR2 YYEEEE.

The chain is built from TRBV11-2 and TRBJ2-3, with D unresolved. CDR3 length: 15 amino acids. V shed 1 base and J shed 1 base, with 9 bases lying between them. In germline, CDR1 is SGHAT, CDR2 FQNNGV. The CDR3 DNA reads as TGTGCCAGCAGCTTAGTCTGTGTGGGCACAGATACGCAGTATTTT. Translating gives CASSLVCVGTDTQYF.

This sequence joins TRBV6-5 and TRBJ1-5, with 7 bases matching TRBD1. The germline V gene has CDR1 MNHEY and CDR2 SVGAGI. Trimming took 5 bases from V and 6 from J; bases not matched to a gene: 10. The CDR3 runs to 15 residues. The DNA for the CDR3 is TGTGCCAGCAGTCCTGACAGGGCAGCCGGTCAGCCCCAGCATTTT. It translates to CASSPDRAAGQPQHF.

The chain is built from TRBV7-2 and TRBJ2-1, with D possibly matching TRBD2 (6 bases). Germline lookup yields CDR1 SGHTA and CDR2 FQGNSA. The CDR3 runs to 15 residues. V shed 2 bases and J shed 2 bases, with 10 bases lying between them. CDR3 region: CASSLFAGTYNEQFF. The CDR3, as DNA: TGTGCCAGCAGCTTATTTGCGGGAACCTACAATGAGCAGTTCTTC.

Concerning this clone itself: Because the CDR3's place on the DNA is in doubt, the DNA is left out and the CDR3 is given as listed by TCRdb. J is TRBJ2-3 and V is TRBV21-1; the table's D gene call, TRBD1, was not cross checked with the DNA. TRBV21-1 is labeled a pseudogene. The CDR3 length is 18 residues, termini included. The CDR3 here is CASSKVGFGTGFTDTQYF.

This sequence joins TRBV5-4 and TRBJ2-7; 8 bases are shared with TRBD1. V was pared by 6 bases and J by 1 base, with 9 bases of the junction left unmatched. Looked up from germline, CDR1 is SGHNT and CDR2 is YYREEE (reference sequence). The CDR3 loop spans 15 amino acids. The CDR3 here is CASNNFGTGSYEQYF. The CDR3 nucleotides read TGTGCCAGCAACAATTTCGGGACAGGATCCTACGAGCAGTACTTC.

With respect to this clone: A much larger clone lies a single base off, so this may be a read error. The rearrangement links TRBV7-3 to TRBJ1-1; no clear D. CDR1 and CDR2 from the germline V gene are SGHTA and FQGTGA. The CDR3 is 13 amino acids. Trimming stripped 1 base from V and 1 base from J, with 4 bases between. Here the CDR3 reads CASSLNTNTEAFF. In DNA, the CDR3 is TGTGCCAGCAGCTTAAACACGAACACTGAAGCTTTCTTT.

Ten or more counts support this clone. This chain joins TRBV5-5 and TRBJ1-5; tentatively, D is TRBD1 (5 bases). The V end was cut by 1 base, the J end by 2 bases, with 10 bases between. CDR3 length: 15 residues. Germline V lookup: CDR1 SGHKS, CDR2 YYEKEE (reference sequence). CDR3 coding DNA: TGTGCCAGCAGCTTGTGGGGGGAGGGCAATCAGCCCCAGCATTTT. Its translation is CASSLWGEGNQPQHF. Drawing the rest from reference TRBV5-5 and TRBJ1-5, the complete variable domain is DAGVTQSPTHLIKTRGQQVTLRCSPISGHKSVSWYQQVLGQGPQFIFQYYEKEERGRGNFPDRFSARQFPNYSSELNVNALLLGDSALYLCASSLWGEGNQPQHFGDGTRLSIL.

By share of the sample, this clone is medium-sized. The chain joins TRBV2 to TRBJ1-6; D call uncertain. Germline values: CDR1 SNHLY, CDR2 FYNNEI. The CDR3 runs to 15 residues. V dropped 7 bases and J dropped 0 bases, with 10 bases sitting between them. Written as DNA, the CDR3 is TGTGCCAGCAACCGGCCGAGCTCCTATAATTCACCCCTCCACTTT. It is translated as CASNRPSSYNSPLHF.

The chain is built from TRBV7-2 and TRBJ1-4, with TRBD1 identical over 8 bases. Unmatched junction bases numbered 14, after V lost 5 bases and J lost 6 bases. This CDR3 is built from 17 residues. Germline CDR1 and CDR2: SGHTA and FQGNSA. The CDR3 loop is CASSPTGGTHLDEKLFF. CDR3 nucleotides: TGTGCCAGCAGCCCCACAGGGGGGACTCACTTGGATGAAAAACTGTTTTTT.

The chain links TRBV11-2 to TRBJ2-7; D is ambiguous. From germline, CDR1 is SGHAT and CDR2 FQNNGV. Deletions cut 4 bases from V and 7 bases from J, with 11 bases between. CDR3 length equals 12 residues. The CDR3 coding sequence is TGTGCCAGCAGCTCCCTCCTACGGGAGCAGTACTTC. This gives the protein CASSSLLREQYF. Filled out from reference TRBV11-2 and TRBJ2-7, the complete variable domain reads EAGVAQSPRYKIIEKRQSVAFWCNPISGHATLYWYQQILGQGPKLLIQFQNNGVVDDSQLPKDRFSAERLKGVDSTLKIQPAKLEDSAVYLCASSSLLREQYFGPGTRLTVT.

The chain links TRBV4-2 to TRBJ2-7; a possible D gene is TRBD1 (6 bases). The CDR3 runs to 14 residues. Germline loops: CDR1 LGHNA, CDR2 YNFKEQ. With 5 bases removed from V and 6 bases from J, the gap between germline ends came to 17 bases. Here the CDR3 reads CASSWGRGSGEQYF. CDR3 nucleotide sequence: TGTGCCAGCAGCTGGGGCAGGGGAAGTGGCGAGCAGTACTTC.

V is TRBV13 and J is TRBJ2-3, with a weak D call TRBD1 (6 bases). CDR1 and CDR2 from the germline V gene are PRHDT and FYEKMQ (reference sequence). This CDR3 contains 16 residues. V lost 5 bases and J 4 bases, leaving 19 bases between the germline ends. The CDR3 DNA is TGTGCCAGCAGCGAAGAACAGGGTAGCTCCCCAGATACGCAGTATTTT. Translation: CASSEEQGSSPDTQYF.

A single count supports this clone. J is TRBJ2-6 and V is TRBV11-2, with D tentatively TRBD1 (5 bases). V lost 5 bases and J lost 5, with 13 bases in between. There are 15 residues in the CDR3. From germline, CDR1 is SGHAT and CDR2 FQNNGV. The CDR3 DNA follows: TGTGCCAGCAGCGGCAGGTCAGGGAGGGCCAACGTCCTGACTTTC. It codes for CASSGRSGRANVLTF. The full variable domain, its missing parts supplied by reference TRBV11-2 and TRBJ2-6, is EAGVAQSPRYKIIEKRQSVAFWCNPISGHATLYWYQQILGQGPKLLIQFQNNGVVDDSQLPKDRFSAERLKGVDSTLKIQPAKLEDSAVYLCASSGRSGRANVLTFGAGSRLTVL.

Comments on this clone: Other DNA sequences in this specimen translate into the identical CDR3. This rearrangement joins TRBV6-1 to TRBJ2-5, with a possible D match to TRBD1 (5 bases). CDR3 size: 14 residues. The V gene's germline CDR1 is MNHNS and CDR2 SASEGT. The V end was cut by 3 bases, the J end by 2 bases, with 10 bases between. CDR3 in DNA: TGTGCCAGCAGTGAGGGGCCAGGACAAGAGACCCAGTACTTC. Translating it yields CASSEGPGQETQYF.

Here the CDR3 DNA reads TGTGCCAGCAGCTTATCGGGAGAAAACATTCAGTACTTC. It yields the protein CASSLSGENIQYF. This chain uses TRBV11-1 with TRBJ2-4, with D possibly TRBD2 on 6 matching bases. Germline CDR1 reads SGHAT; CDR2 reads FQDESV (reference sequence). The CDR3 loop spans 13 amino acids. V lost 2 bases and J 5 bases, leaving 7 bases between the germline ends.

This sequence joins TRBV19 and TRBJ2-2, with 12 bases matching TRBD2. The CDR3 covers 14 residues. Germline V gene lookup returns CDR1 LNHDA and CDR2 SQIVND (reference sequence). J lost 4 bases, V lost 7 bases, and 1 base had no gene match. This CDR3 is CASMTSGGTGELFF. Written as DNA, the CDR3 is TGTGCCAGTATGACTAGCGGGGGCACCGGGGAGCTGTTTTTT.

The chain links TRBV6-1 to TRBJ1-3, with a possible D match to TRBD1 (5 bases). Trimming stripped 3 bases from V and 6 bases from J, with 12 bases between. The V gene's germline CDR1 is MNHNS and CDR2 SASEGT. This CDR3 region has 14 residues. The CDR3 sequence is CASSEGGVANTIYF. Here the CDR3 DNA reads TGTGCCAGCAGTGAGGGGGGGGTCGCAAACACCATATATTTT.

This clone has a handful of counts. CDR3: CATSRDLGSGAKNIQYF. CDR3 bases: TGTGCCACCAGCAGAGATCTAGGGAGTGGCGCCAAAAACATTCAGTACTTC. This chain connects TRBV15 to TRBJ2-4; D might be TRBD2 (5 bases). CDR1 is LNHNV, CDR2 YYDKDF, per germline (reference sequence). The V gene lost 0 bases and the J gene lost 1 base, with 13 bases spanning the gap. The CDR3 is 17 amino acids.

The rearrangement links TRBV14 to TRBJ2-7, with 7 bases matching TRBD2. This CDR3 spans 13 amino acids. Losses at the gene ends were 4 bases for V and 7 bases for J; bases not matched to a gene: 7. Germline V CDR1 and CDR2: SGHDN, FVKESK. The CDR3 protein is CASSLRDYYEQYF. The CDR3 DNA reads TGTGCCAGCAGCCTGCGGGACTACTATGAGCAGTACTTC.

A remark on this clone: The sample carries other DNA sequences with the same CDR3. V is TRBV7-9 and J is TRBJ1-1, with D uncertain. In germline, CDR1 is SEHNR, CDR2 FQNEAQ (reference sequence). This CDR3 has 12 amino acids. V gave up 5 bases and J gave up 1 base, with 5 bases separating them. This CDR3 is CASSRGNTEAFF. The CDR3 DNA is TGTGCCAGCAGCCGCGGGAACACTGAAGCTTTCTTT.

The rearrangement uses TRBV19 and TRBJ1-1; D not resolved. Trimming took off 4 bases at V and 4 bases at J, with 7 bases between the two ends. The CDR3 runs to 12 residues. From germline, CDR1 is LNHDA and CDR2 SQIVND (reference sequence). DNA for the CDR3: TGTGCCAGTAGTACCCGGGGCACTGAAGCTTTCTTT. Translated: CASSTRGTEAFF.

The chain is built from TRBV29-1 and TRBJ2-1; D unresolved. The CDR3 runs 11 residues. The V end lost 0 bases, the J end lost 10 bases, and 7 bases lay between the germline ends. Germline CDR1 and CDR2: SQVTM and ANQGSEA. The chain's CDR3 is CSVEDGREQFF. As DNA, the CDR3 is TGCAGCGTTGAAGACGGCAGGGAGCAGTTCTTC.

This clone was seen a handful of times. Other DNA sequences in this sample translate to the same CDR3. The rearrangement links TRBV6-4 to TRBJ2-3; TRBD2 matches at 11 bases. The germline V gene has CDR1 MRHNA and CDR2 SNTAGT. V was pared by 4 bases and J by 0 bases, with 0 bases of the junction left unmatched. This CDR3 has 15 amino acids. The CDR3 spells CASSGLAGSTDTQYF. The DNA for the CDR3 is TGTGCCAGCAGTGGACTAGCGGGGAGCACAGATACGCAGTATTTT.

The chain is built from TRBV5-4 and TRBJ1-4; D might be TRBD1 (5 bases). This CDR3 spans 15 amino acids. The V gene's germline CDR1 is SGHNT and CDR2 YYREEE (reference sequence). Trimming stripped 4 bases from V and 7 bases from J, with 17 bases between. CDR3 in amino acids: CASSRGKGISEKLFF. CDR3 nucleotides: TGTGCCAGCAGCCGAGGAAAGGGGATAAGTGAAAAACTGTTTTTT.

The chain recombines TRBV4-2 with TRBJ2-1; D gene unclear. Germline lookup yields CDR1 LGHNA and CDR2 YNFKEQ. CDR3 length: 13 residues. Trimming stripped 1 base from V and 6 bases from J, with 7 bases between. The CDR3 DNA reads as TGTGCCAGCAGCCAAGGGGCACCCAATGAGCAGTTCTTC. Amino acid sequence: CASSQGAPNEQFF.

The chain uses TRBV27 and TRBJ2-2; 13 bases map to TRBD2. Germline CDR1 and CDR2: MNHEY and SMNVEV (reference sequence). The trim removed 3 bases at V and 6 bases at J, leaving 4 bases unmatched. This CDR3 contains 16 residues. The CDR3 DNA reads TGTGCCAGCAGTTTGGGACTAGCGGGGTCCGCCGGGGAGCTGTTTTTT. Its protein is CASSLGLAGSAGELFF.

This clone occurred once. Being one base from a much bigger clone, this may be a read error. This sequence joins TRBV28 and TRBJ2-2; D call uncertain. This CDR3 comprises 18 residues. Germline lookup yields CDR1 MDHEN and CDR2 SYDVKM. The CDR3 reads CAGRGRVLGEANTGELFF. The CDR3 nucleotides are TGTGCCGGCAGAGGACGCGTGCTTGGCGAAGCGAACACCGGGGAGCTGTTTTTT.

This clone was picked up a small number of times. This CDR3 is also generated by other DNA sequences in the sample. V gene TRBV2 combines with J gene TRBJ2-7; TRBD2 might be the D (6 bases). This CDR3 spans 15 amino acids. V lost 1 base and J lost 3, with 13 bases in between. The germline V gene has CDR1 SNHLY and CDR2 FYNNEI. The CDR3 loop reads CASSEGSGDIYEQYF. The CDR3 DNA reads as TGTGCCAGCAGTGAAGGTTCGGGAGATATCTACGAGCAGTACTTC.

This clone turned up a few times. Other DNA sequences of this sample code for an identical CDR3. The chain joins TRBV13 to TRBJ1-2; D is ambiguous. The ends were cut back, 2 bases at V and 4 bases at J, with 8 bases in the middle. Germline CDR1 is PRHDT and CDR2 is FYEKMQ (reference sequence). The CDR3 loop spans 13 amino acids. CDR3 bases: TGTGCCAGCAGCTTAAGAGGGAGCTATGGCTACACCTTC. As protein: CASSLRGSYGYTF.

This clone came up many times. CDR3 nucleotides: TGCGCCAGCAGCAAGGACTCAAGCACAGATACGCAGTATTTT. It encodes CASSKDSSTDTQYF. The V call is TRBV10-1, the J call TRBJ2-3; weak D call: TRBD2 (5 bases). This CDR3 is 14 amino acids long. Between the trimmed V and J ends, which lost 6 bases and 0 bases, there was a span of 10 bases. From germline, CDR1 is WNHNN and CDR2 SYGVQD (reference sequence).